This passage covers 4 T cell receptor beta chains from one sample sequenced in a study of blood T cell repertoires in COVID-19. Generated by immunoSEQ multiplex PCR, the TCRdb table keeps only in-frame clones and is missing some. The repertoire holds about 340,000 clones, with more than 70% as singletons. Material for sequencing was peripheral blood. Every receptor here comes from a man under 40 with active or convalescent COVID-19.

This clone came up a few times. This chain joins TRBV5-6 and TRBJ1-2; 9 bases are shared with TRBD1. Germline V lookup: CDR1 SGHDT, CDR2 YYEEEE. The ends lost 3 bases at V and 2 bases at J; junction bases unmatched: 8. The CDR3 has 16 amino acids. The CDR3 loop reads CASSWDREGTNYGYTF. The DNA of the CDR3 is TGTGCCAGCAGCTGGGACAGGGAAGGAACGAACTATGGCTACACCTTC.

CDR3 bases: TGTGCCTGGAGGGAGGTAAAAGCTTTCTTT. This sequence encodes CAWREVKAFF. The chain carries TRBV30 and TRBJ1-1, with no clear D. V was cut by 3 bases and J by 9 bases, with 8 bases left in between. Germline V CDR1 and CDR2: GTSNPN, SVGIG (reference sequence). This CDR3 is 10 amino acids long.

The CDR3 here is CASSGGRVGYGYTF. The CDR3 nucleotides are TGTGCCAGCAGCGGCGGTCGGGTTGGCTATGGCTACACCTTC. V gene TRBV6-5 combines with J gene TRBJ1-2; D uncertain. The length of the CDR3 is 14 residues. V was pared by 6 bases and J by 4 bases, with 15 bases between. Germline assignment: CDR1 MNHEY and CDR2 SVGAGI.

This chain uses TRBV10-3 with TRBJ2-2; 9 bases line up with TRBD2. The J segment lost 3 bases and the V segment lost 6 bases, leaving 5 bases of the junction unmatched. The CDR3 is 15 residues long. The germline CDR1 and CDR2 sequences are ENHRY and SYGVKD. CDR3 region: CAIRERGADTGELFF. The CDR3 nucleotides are TGTGCCATCAGGGAGCGGGGGGCTGACACCGGGGAGCTGTTTTTT.